The 13 T cell receptor beta chains presented below share a single source sample, sequenced in a study of cytomegalovirus exposure and HLA in healthy donors. 13 Jbeta primers and 60 Vbeta primers were used for the PCR. Clones were sequenced by immunoSEQ multiplex PCR, and TCRdb holds only the in-frame ones, with some missing. The sample lists about 150,000 clones; just over 65% were seen once. The sequenced sample consisted of PBMCs. These receptors were obtained from a woman in her fifties or sixties in good health and CMV-seronegative.

The chain uses TRBV5-6 and TRBJ2-7, with TRBD2 matching 9 bases. The germline CDR1 and CDR2 sequences are SGHDT and YYEEEE. The CDR3 contains 15 residues. Trimming removed 5 bases from V and 5 bases from J; junction bases left unmatched: 11. Written as DNA, the CDR3 is TGTGCCAGCAGGCAGACCGCGGGAGGGCCCCACGAGCAGTACTTC. The encoded protein is CASRQTAGGPHEQYF.

This clone was detected only a few times. The genes are TRBV6-1 and TRBJ1-6; tentatively, D is TRBD1 (5 bases). CDR3 size: 15 residues. Trimming cost V 7 bases and J 7 bases, with 17 bases left between them. CDR1 and CDR2 from the germline V gene are MNHNS and SASEGT. This CDR3 is CASTQTGAGNSPLHF. The CDR3 bases are TGTGCCAGCACCCAAACTGGGGCCGGCAATTCACCCCTCCACTTT.

This clone was recorded once. This chain links TRBV5-1 with TRBJ2-7; 7 bases align to TRBD2. The CDR3 has 14 residues. Germline-derived CDR1 and CDR2 are SGHRS and YFSETQ. The junction had 3 bases not matched to a gene; V was cut back by 3 bases and J by 0 bases. The CDR3 DNA sequence: TGCGCCAGCAGCTCCCGGGACTACTCCTACGAGCAGTACTTC. This gives the protein CASSSRDYSYEQYF.

The chain uses TRBV9 and TRBJ2-7; 7 bases are shared with TRBD2. The CDR3 contains 15 residues. The germline V gene has CDR1 SGDLS and CDR2 YYNGEE. Trimming cost V 0 bases and J 2 bases; bases outside gene matches: 5. CDR3 sequence: CASSVDPAGTYEQYF. The CDR3, as DNA: TGTGCCAGCAGCGTAGACCCAGCGGGGACCTACGAGCAGTACTTC.

In this sample, this clone turned up a few times. The rearrangement joins TRBV9 to TRBJ2-5; possibly TRBD1 for D (6 bases). Germline V gives CDR1 SGDLS, CDR2 YYNGEE. The CDR3 length is 16 residues. Trimming took off 4 bases at V and 1 base at J, with 17 bases between the two ends. The CDR3 DNA reads TGTGCCAGCAGCCCGCCGGGACAAGGGCGCCAAGAGACCCAGTACTTC. It translates to CASSPPGQGRQETQYF.

The chain links TRBV28 to TRBJ2-1, with 7 bases lining up with TRBD2. V lost 2 bases, J lost 6 bases, and 4 bases stayed unmatched. Germline CDR1 is MDHEN and CDR2 is SYDVKM. The CDR3 spans 14 residues. In nucleotides, the CDR3 is TGTGCCAGCAGTTTAACAGGCGGGAGCAATGAGCAGTTCTTC. Translated, it gives CASSLTGGSNEQFF.

This chain links TRBV5-1 with TRBJ2-1; D is ambiguous. The CDR3 runs 14 residues. The germline V gene has CDR1 SGHRS and CDR2 YFSETQ. V shed 0 bases and J shed 7 bases, with 11 bases lying between them. The CDR3 sequence: CASSLGVSENEQFF. The DNA for the CDR3 is TGCGCCAGCAGCTTGGGGGTTTCGGAGAATGAGCAGTTCTTC.

This clone was recorded only once. The V and J genes are TRBV4-2 and TRBJ2-7; weak D call: TRBD2 (6 bases). CDR1 is LGHNA, CDR2 YNFKEQ, per germline. CDR3 length: 14 residues. With 4 bases removed from V and 1 base from J, the gap between germline ends came to 11 bases. This chain's CDR3 is CASSRGVGSYEQYF. The CDR3 region has the DNA TGTGCCAGCAGCCGCGGGGTGGGGTCCTACGAGCAGTACTTC.

The chain couples TRBV4-1 to TRBJ2-1; 8 bases agree with TRBD2. V trimming: 0 bases; J trimming: 9 bases; junction bases outside the gene matches: 10. The CDR3 has 16 residues. The germline gives CDR1 MGHRA, CDR2 YSYEKL. The CDR3 here is CASSQEGVAGRIEQFF. The CDR3 region has the DNA TGCGCCAGCAGCCAAGAGGGAGTAGCGGGGAGGATTGAGCAGTTCTTC.

The J gene is TRBJ2-5, the V gene TRBV1; the table's D call, TRBD1, was not checked against the DNA. TRBV1 is marked as a pseudogene. This CDR3 contains 19 residues. The CDR3 sequence is CTSSQVDFVDRGRGETQYF. The CDR3 region has the DNA TGCACCAGCAGCCAAGTTGATTTCGTGGACAGGGGGCGCGGGGAGACCCAGTACTTC.

The chain couples TRBV7-6 to TRBJ1-5; 9 bases match TRBD1. The CDR3 length is 14 residues. The germline V gene has CDR1 SGHVS and CDR2 FNYEAQ. V lost 1 base, J lost 6 bases, and 1 base stayed unmatched. The CDR3 here is CASSLVGQGQPQHF. Here the CDR3 DNA reads TGTGCCAGCAGCTTAGTGGGACAGGGTCAGCCCCAGCATTTT. The full variable domain, in which reference TRBV7-6 and TRBJ1-5 provide the parts outside the CDR3, is GAGVSQSPRYKVTKRGQDVALRCDPISGHVSLYWYRQALGQGPEFLTYFNYEAQQDKSGLPNDRFSAERPEGSISTLTIQRTEQRDSAMYRCASSLVGQGQPQHFGDGTRLSIL.

CDR3 protein: CASSLEGVQWKYF. CDR3 sequence (DNA): TGTGCCAGCAGCTTGGAGGGGGTGCAGTGGAAGTACTTC. The rearrangement joins TRBV5-4 to TRBJ2-5, with a possible D match to TRBD1 (6 bases). V lost 0 bases, J lost 12 bases, and 15 bases lay in between. The CDR3 runs 13 residues. Per germline, CDR1 SGHNT and CDR2 YYREEE (reference sequence).

J is TRBJ2-1 and V is TRBV14; unclear D gene. CDR3 length: 12 amino acids. The germline V gene encodes CDR1 SGHDN and CDR2 FVKESK. The V and J ends lost 1 base and 9 bases respectively, with 7 bases between them. CDR3 residues: CASSQVAVEQFF. The CDR3 DNA reads TGTGCCAGCAGCCAAGTTGCGGTTGAGCAGTTCTTC.